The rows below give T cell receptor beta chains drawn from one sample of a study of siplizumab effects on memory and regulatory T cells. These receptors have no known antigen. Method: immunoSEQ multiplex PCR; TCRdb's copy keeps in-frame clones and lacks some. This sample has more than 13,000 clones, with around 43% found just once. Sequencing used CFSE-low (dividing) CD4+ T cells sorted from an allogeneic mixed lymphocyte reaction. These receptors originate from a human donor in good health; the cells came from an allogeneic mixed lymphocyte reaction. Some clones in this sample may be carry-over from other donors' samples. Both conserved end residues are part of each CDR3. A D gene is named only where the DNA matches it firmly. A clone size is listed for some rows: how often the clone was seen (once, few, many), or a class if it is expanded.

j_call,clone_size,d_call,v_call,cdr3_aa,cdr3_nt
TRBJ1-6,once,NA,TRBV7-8,CASSFLTVSYNSPLHF,TGTGCCAGCAGCTTTCTGACAGTCTCCTATAATTCACCCCTCCACTTT
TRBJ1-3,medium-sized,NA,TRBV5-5,CASSRTAGNTIYF,TGTGCCAGCAGCCGGACAGCTGGAAACACCATATATTTT
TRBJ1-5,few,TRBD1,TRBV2,CASRGQRNQPQHF,TGTGCCAGCAGGGGACAGCGCAATCAGCCCCAGCATTTT
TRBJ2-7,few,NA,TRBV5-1,CASGEMGYYEQYF,TGCGCCAGCGGCGAAATGGGGTATTACGAGCAGTACTTC
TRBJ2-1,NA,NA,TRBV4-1,CASSQGPARVAGLSSYNEQFF,TGCGCCAGCAGCCAAGGACCCGCCCGAGTGGCGGGCCTAAGCTCCTACAATGAGCAGTTCTTC
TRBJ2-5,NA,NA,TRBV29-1,CSVGRGRETQYF,TGCAGCGTTGGGAGGGGTAGGGAGACCCAGTACTTC
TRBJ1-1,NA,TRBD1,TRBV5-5,CASTPRGQMNTEAFF,TGTGCCAGCACCCCCCGGGGACAGATGAACACTGAAGCTTTCTTT
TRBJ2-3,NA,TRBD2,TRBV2,CASTLGLARTDTQYF,TGTGCCAGCACCCTGGGACTAGCGCGGACAGATACGCAGTATTTT
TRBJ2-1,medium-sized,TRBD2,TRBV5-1,CASSSLRGGSSYNEQFF,TGCGCCAGCAGCTCCCTCCGGGGCGGGAGCTCCTACAATGAGCAGTTCTTC
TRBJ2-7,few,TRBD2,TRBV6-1,CAVAGGPYEQYF,TGTGCCGTAGCGGGCGGGCCCTACGAGCAGTACTTC
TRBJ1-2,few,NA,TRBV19,CASSWDALNGYTF,TGTGCCAGTAGCTGGGACGCCCTAAATGGCTACACCTTC
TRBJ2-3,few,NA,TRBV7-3,CASSRQGSDTQYF,TGTGCCAGCAGCCGTCAAGGATCAGATACGCAGTATTTT
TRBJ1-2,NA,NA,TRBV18,CASSPRPGATITNYGYTF,TGTGCCAGCTCACCAAGGCCAGGGGCAACTATTACTAACTATGGCTACACCTTC
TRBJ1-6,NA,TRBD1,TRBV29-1,CSARQGADNSPLHF,TGCAGCGCCAGACAGGGGGCGGATAATTCACCCCTCCACTTT
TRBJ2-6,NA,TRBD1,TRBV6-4,CASSDGTGGSGANVLTF,TGTGCCAGCAGTGACGGGACAGGGGGCTCTGGGGCCAACGTCCTGACTTTC
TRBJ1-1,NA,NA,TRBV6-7,CASSYSGGAFF,TGTGCCAGCAGTTACTCCGGGGGAGCTTTCTTT
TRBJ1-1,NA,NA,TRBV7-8,CASSLGVYPRDTEAFF,TGTGCCAGCAGCTTGGGGGTGTACCCAAGGGACACTGAAGCTTTCTTT
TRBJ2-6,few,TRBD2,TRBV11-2,CASSLGAGGTGANVLTF,TGTGCCAGCAGCTTAGGGGCGGGAGGAACTGGGGCCAACGTCCTGACTTTC
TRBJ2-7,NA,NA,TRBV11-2,CASSLVRAGYEQYF,TGTGCCAGCAGCTTAGTCAGGGCTGGTTACGAGCAGTACTTC
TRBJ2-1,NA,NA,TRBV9,CASSEGSGTYNEQFF,TGTGCCAGCAGCGAGGGTAGCGGTACCTACAATGAGCAGTTCTTC
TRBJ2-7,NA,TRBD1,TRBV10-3,CAISRGQLPYEQYF,TGTGCCATCAGTCGGGGACAGCTCCCCTACGAGCAGTACTTC
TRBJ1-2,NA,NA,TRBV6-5,CASLSGQGYGYTF,TGTGCCAGCTTGTCGGGCCAGGGCTATGGCTACACCTTC
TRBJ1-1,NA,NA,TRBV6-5,CASRTGSMNTEAFF,TGTGCCAGCAGGACGGGGAGTATGAACACTGAAGCTTTCTTT
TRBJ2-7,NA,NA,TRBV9,CASSRSGDLSYEQYF,TGTGCCAGCAGCCGATCGGGAGATCTCTCCTACGAGCAGTACTTC
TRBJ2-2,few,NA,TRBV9,CASSAHLPNTGELFF,TGTGCCAGCAGCGCCCACCTACCGAACACCGGGGAGCTGTTTTTT
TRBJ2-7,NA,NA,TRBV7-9,CASSLGGGWGQTSEQYF,TGTGCCAGCAGCTTAGGGGGAGGTTGGGGACAGACCAGTGAACAGTACTTC
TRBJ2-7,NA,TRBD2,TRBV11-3,CANTARLGLAGESYEQYF,TGTGCCAACACGGCGAGGTTGGGGCTAGCGGGAGAGTCCTACGAGCAGTACTTC
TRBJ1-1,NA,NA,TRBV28,CATLGVWGMNTEAFF,TGTGCCACCCTGGGCGTTTGGGGGATGAACACTGAAGCTTTCTTT
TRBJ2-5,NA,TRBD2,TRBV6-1,CASRRTGTSQETQYF,TGTGCCAGCAGACGCACCGGGACTAGCCAAGAGACCCAGTACTTC
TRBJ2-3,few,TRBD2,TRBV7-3,CASSSSPGTSGTDTQYF,TGTGCCAGCAGCTCATCTCCCGGGACTAGCGGCACAGATACGCAGTATTTT
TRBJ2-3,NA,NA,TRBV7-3,CASSLEASPPDTQYF,TGTGCCAGCAGCTTAGAGGCAAGTCCCCCAGATACGCAGTATTTT
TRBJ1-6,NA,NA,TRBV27,CARYSDNSPLHF,TGTGCCAGGTACAGCGATAATTCACCCCTCCACTTT
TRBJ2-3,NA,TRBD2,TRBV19,CASSTGLAGGRPDTQYF,TGTGCCAGTAGTACAGGACTAGCGGGAGGAAGGCCAGATACGCAGTATTTT
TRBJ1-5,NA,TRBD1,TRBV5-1,CASSLQGVQPQHF,TGTGCCAGCAGCTTGCAGGGGGTTCAGCCCCAGCATTTT
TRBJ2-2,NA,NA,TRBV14,CASSQDLLGTANTGELFF,TGTGCCAGCAGCCAAGATCTTTTGGGGACCGCGAACACCGGGGAGCTGTTTTTT
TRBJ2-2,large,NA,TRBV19,CASSIDPLIGSNTGELFF,TGTGCCAGTAGTATAGATCCTTTAATCGGGTCGAACACCGGGGAGCTGTTTTTT
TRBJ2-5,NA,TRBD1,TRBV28,CASSSRQGEETQYF,TGTGCCAGCAGTTCTAGACAGGGGGAAGAGACCCAGTACTTC
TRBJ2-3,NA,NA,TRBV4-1,CASSLALFIDTQYF,TGCGCCAGCAGCCTCGCCCTATTTATAGATACGCAGTATTTT
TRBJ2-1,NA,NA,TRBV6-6,CASRSGTEQFF,TGTGCCAGCAGATCCGGGACCGAGCAGTTCTTC
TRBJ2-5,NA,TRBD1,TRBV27,CASSLTTGAAWETQYF,TGTGCCAGCAGTTTAACGACAGGGGCTGCCTGGGAGACCCAGTACTTC
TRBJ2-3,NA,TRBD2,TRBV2,CASSRLAGGTNLDTQYF,TGTGCCAGCAGCAGACTAGCGGGAGGGACTAACTTAGATACGCAGTATTTT
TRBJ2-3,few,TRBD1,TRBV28,CASSPPTGAGTDTQYF,TGTGCCAGCAGTCCCCCGACAGGGGCGGGGACAGATACGCAGTATTTT